This TCR beta chain was captured in a study of post-analysis software for immune sequencing data. Study as a whole: Disease trajectories encompassed relapsing-remitting, secondary progressive and progressive-relapsing multiple sclerosis. Study results and limitations: Controls significantly exceeded multiple sclerosis patients in normalized Chao1 diversity. Elevated frequency relative to controls characterized four or five TRBV segments in patients, TRBV5-6, TRBV5-1 and TRBV20-1 among them.

This clonotype showed up many times. Antigen unknown. Germline values: CDR1 DFQATT, CDR2 SNEGSKA (reference sequence). CDR3 length equals 15 residues. Trimming removed 3 bases at V and 7 bases at J, with 22 bases between. Tagging with unique molecular identifiers was a feature of the TCR beta cDNA libraries. Input populations of roughly 0.85 to 11 million T cells gave rise to some 500,000 cDNA molecules. TCRdb independently ran MiXCR on the PCR reads; one entry per CDR3 protein. The sample lists approximately 180,000 distinct CDR3 sequences; roughly 31% were seen once. Sample: blood. The receptor's source is a girl under 18 with multiple sclerosis. The rearrangement uses TRBV20-1 and TRBJ2-7, with D perhaps matching TRBD1 or TRBD2 (5 bases each). The chain's CDR3 is CSARKTAVLSGEQYF. The DNA of the CDR3 is TGCAGTGCTAGGAAGACAGCGGTTCTATCGGGGGAGCAGTACTTC.